This T cell receptor (beta chain) was observed in a study of blood T cell repertoires in COVID-19. Across the whole study: Samples came from the United States, Italy and Spain, spanning acute and convalescent COVID-19. T cells, B-cell-depleted T cells, or PBMCs provided the cDNA or gDNA that served as material.

This clone was observed a handful of times. The length of the CDR3 is 15 residues. Trimming cost V 4 bases and J 9 bases; bases outside gene matches: 7. Germline values: CDR1 SGHDT, CDR2 YYEEEE. Source study methods: Amplification with reference gene primers provided the estimates of nucleated cell counts. Repertoires were generated with immunoSEQ multiplex PCR, while TCRdb's copy carries only in-frame clones and drops some. V and J calls and clone size follow that table, whereas D and trimming were derived from the DNA. This sample has approximately 89,000 clones, with 75% to 90% found just once. This receptor was identified in a human donor in a cohort sampled during active COVID-19. The chain uses TRBV5-6 and TRBJ1-6; 10 positions agree with TRBD1. Sequenced material: peripheral blood. The CDR3 region has the DNA TGTGCCAGCAGCGGGGGACAGGGGAGAGGTTCACCCCTCCACTTT. It encodes CASSGGQGRGSPLHF.